This T cell receptor (beta chain) was found in a study of T-cell memory formation after mild COVID-19. Study-wide findings and caveats: Certain responding clones were present in pre-infection memory, suggesting participation of cross-reactive memory.

The sample holds a few counts of this clonotype. Its antigen is undetermined. TCRdb independently ran MiXCR on the 5' RACE reads; one entry per CDR3 protein. There are roughly 240,000 distinct CDR3 sequences in the sample; 15% occur only once, and 2.1% lies in the top ten. This CDR3 region has 17 residues. J lost 0 bases, V lost 4 bases, and 10 bases had no gene match. What was sequenced was PBMCs or a T cell subset sorted from them (not recorded which). V gene TRBV23-1 combines with J gene TRBJ2-3; 7 bases match TRBD1. TRBV23-1 has ORF status, its function being uncertain. This receptor was obtained from an adult woman who had mild COVID-19 (a few samples of this study predate the infection). Cell type and time point are not known. The CDR3 protein is CASSLRNRDRSTDTQYF. The CDR3 DNA is TGCGCCAGCAGTCTACGAAACCGGGACAGAAGCACAGATACGCAGTATTTT.